The 27 T cell receptor beta chains below were found in one sample sequenced in a study of cytomegalovirus exposure and HLA in healthy donors. Use of 60 Vbeta and 13 Jbeta primers characterized the PCR. This table comes from immunoSEQ multiplex PCR, and its TCRdb copy is limited to in-frame clones, with some not included. The table has about 95,000 clones, just under 70% seen once. Sequenced material: PBMCs. The receptors shown here come from a woman aged 45-60 years in good health and CMV-seropositive.

The J gene is TRBJ1-3, the V gene TRBV7-9, with a possible D match to TRBD1 (6 bases). The germline V gene encodes CDR1 SEHNR and CDR2 FQNEAQ (reference sequence). This CDR3 region has 15 residues. The germline V and J ends were trimmed by 3 bases and 4 bases, with 13 bases remaining between them. CDR3 coding DNA: TGTGCCAGCAGCTTGTTGGGGGCCGGGGGAAACACCATATATTTT. Amino acids: CASSLLGAGGNTIYF.

This clone was seen a handful of times. V gene TRBV29-1 combines with J gene TRBJ1-4, with D perhaps TRBD1 (5 bases). Germline CDR1 reads SQVTM; CDR2 reads ANQGSEA. With 7 bases removed from V and 2 bases from J, the gap between germline ends came to 14 bases. The CDR3 has 14 amino acids. CDR3 residues: CSARKGQTNEKLFF. The CDR3 DNA reads TGCAGCGCCCGAAAGGGGCAGACTAATGAAAAACTGTTTTTT.

The chain recombines TRBV5-5 with TRBJ2-7, with D perhaps TRBD1 (5 bases). The germline V gene has CDR1 SGHKS and CDR2 YYEKEE (reference sequence). This CDR3 region has 12 residues. V was shortened by 5 bases and J by 3 bases, with 9 bases between the two germline ends. The CDR3 nucleotides are TGTGCCAGCAGTAGGGGTGGCTACGAGCAGTACTTC. This sequence encodes CASSRGGYEQYF.

CDR3 residues: CSVEGGRQGLVTDTQYF. For the CDR3, the DNA is TGCAGCGTTGAAGGGGGCAGACAGGGGCTGGTCACAGATACGCAGTATTTT. This chain connects TRBV29-1 to TRBJ2-3; 8 bases line up with TRBD1. V trimming: 1 base; J trimming: 2 bases; junction bases outside the gene matches: 11. This CDR3 comprises 17 residues. From germline, CDR1 is SQVTM and CDR2 ANQGSEA.

This clone has only a few counts. V usage is TRBV10-1 and J usage is TRBJ2-1, with 9 bases aligning to TRBD1. V was clipped by 3 bases and J by 9 bases; unmatched bases: 15. CDR3 size: 17 residues. Germline V gene data show CDR1 as WNHNN and CDR2 as SYGVQD (reference sequence). CDR3 coding DNA: TGCGCCAGCAGTGAAGGTTTGGGACAGGGACACCCGCCTGAGCAGTTCTTC. Translation gives CASSEGLGQGHPPEQFF.

The V call is TRBV6-4, the J call TRBJ2-7, with a weak D call TRBD2 (6 bases). Germline V lookup: CDR1 MRHNA, CDR2 SNTAGT. Trimming took off 6 bases at V and 5 bases at J, with 14 bases between the two ends. CDR3 length equals 13 residues. CDR3 DNA sequence: TGTGCCAGCAGGCCCCCAGGAGGGAACGAGCAGTACTTC. This sequence encodes CASRPPGGNEQYF.

This sequence joins TRBV7-2 and TRBJ2-3; 8 nucleotides align to TRBD2. Losses at the gene ends were 5 bases for V and 4 bases for J; bases not matched to a gene: 5. Germline CDR1 reads SGHTA; CDR2 reads FQGNSA. The CDR3 has 14 amino acids. The CDR3 reads CASSTGGDADTQYF. DNA of the CDR3: TGTGCCAGCAGCACCGGGGGGGACGCAGATACGCAGTATTTT.

This clone turned up a few times. The rearrangement uses TRBV7-9 and TRBJ2-5, with 7 bases identical to TRBD1. V shed 0 bases and J 9 bases; nucleotides not matched to a gene: 7. The CDR3 is made up of 14 amino acids. Looked up from germline, CDR1 is SEHNR and CDR2 is FQNEAQ (reference sequence). The chain's CDR3 is CASSLAPVGQAQYF. The CDR3 nucleotides read TGTGCCAGCAGCTTAGCGCCCGTCGGACAGGCCCAGTACTTC.

The rearrangement uses TRBV28 and TRBJ1-3, with 7 nucleotides matching TRBD1. The CDR3 spans 15 residues. Germline trimming cut 4 bases from V and 6 bases from J; bases unmatched to any gene: 9. Germline CDR1 reads MDHEN; CDR2 reads SYDVKM. DNA for the CDR3: TGTGCCAGCAGTTCCCCTGGACAGGAAAAAAACACCATATATTTT. Translation gives CASSSPGQEKNTIYF.

This clone was detected only once. The chain joins TRBV9 to TRBJ2-5; a possible D gene is TRBD2 (6 bases). CDR1 is SGDLS, CDR2 YYNGEE, per germline. Trimming stripped 4 bases from V and 5 bases from J, with 21 bases between. CDR3 length: 16 amino acids. The CDR3 sequence: CASSPSVGEVGETQYF. The CDR3 DNA is TGTGCCAGCAGCCCTTCGGTGGGGGAGGTGGGGGAGACCCAGTACTTC.

This rearrangement joins TRBV6-5 to TRBJ2-5; D is possibly TRBD2 (5 bases). This CDR3 spans 16 amino acids. Germline lookup yields CDR1 MNHEY and CDR2 SVGAGI. Trimming took 0 bases from V and 3 from J, leaving 14 bases between them. CDR3 sequence reads: CASSYSDRGDKETQYF. CDR3 DNA sequence: TGTGCCAGCAGTTACTCAGATCGGGGAGATAAAGAGACCCAGTACTTC.

This clone appeared once. The J gene is TRBJ2-7, the V gene TRBV2, with TRBD1 matching over 10 bases. Germline CDR1 SNHLY, CDR2 FYNNEI. V shed 6 bases, J shed 6 bases, and the junction held 8 bases outside the gene matches. This CDR3 has 14 residues. CDR3 in amino acids: CASRGTGTGAEQYF. The CDR3 region has the DNA TGTGCCAGCAGGGGGACCGGGACAGGGGCCGAGCAGTACTTC.

The J gene is TRBJ2-2, the V gene TRBV12-5; 8 nucleotides align to TRBD1. Germline-derived CDR1 and CDR2 are LGHNT and FRNRAP. This CDR3 region has 16 residues. The V and J ends lost 5 bases and 1 base, in that order; junction bases with no gene match: 6. The DNA of the CDR3 is TGTGCTAGTGGTCAACGGACAGGGCGGAACACCGGGGAGCTGTTTTTT. It translates to CASGQRTGRNTGELFF.

This chain uses TRBV11-2 with TRBJ1-2; TRBD1 aligns across 12 bases. V trimming: 4 bases; J trimming: 13 bases; junction bases outside the gene matches: 10. Germline-derived CDR1 and CDR2 are SGHAT and FQNNGV. This CDR3 is built from 14 residues. CDR3 DNA: TGTGCCAGCAGCTCGCCGAGGGACAGGGGGCATGGCACCTTC. Its translation: CASSSPRDRGHGTF.

J is TRBJ1-2 and V is TRBV15; D unclear. V lost 3 bases and J lost 6, with 11 bases in between. CDR1 LNHNV and CDR2 YYDKDF come from the germline V gene (reference sequence). CDR3 length equals 13 residues. The CDR3 protein is CATSRGGIDGYTF. CDR3 nucleotide sequence: TGTGCCACCAGCAGGGGAGGTATTGATGGCTACACCTTC.

The chain combines TRBV5-4 with TRBJ2-5; 8 bases map to TRBD1. Gene TRBJ2-7 matches the end of the DNA better, so the J call may be wrong. Germline lookup yields CDR1 SGHNT and CDR2 YYREEE (reference sequence). The CDR3 spans 14 residues. The CDR3 DNA reads as TGTGCCAGCAGCCCCGGACAGGGAAGGGGCGAGCAGTACTTC. Translated, it gives CASSPGQGRGEQYF.

This chain joins TRBV28 and TRBJ1-1, with D perhaps TRBD1 (5 bases). The CDR3 is 14 residues long. V was shortened by 7 bases and J by 4 bases, with 16 bases between the two germline ends. Germline values: CDR1 MDHEN, CDR2 SYDVKM. CDR3 nucleotide sequence: TGTGCCAGCAATGAAGTGGCAGGGTTCACTGAAGCTTTCTTT. Amino acid sequence: CASNEVAGFTEAFF.

This chain uses TRBV7-6 with TRBJ1-1; the match to TRBD1 covers 7 bases. This CDR3 is built from 13 residues. Trimming removed 5 bases from V and 3 bases from J; junction bases left unmatched: 3. Per germline, CDR1 SGHVS and CDR2 FNYEAQ. CDR3 in amino acids: CASSPDRDTEAFF. The DNA for the CDR3 is TGTGCCAGCAGCCCTGACAGGGACACTGAAGCTTTCTTT.

This clone was picked up a small number of times. The chain couples TRBV6-1 to TRBJ2-5; the match to TRBD2 covers 8 bases. Germline V gives CDR1 MNHNS, CDR2 SASEGT. The CDR3 is 13 amino acids. V was clipped by 6 bases and J by 4 bases; unmatched bases: 4. Here the CDR3 reads CASRPTSVETQYF. In DNA form, the CDR3 reads TGTGCCAGCAGACCGACTAGCGTAGAGACCCAGTACTTC.

With respect to this clone: The junction departs from the called germline gene at one end, perhaps through a read error. This chain's CDR3 is CASSPRGGVAVQETQYF. CDR3 coding DNA: TGTGCTAGCAGCCCGCGAGGTGGTGTTGCGGTCCAGGAGACCCAGTACTTC. The J gene is TRBJ2-5, the V gene TRBV7-7; D remains ambiguous. The CDR3 extends over 17 amino acids. Germline loops: CDR1 SSHAT, CDR2 FNYEAQ (reference sequence). Together with reference TRBV7-7 and TRBJ2-5, the CDR3 gives the full variable domain: GAGVSQSPRYKVTKRGQDVTLRCDPISSHATLYWYQQALGQGPEFLTYFNYEAQPDKSGLPSDRFSAERPEGSISTLTIQRTEQRDSAMYRCASSPRGGVAVQETQYFGPGTRLLVL.

The chain uses TRBV15 and TRBJ2-1; weak D call: TRBD2 (6 bases). The CDR3 sequence is 18 residues long. Per the germline V gene, CDR1 is LNHNV and CDR2 is YYDKDF (reference sequence). Trimming cost V 0 bases and J 6 bases, with 21 bases left between them. CDR3 sequence (DNA): TGTGCCACCAGCAGAGATGTGAGGTCGGGGGTTCCCCGCAATGAGCAGTTCTTC. This sequence encodes CATSRDVRSGVPRNEQFF.

This clone has just a few counts. The V gene is TRBV2, the J gene TRBJ1-2; no definite D call. Germline-derived CDR1 and CDR2 are SNHLY and FYNNEI. With 5 bases removed from V and 0 bases from J, the gap between germline ends came to 7 bases. The CDR3 runs 13 residues. Here the CDR3 reads CASSLAANYGYTF. Here the CDR3 DNA reads TGTGCCAGCAGTCTTGCAGCTAACTATGGCTACACCTTC.

The V gene is TRBV13, the J gene TRBJ2-4, with TRBD2 identical over 12 bases. This CDR3 comprises 16 residues. V dropped 6 bases and J dropped 6; count of bases not matched to a gene: 9. CDR1 is PRHDT, CDR2 FYEKMQ, per germline (reference sequence). The CDR3 nucleotides are TGTGCCAGCAGACTAGCGGGAGGAAGGGCCTTAAACATTCAGTACTTC. Translated: CASRLAGGRALNIQYF.

The V call is TRBV11-2, the J call TRBJ2-7; 13 bases map to TRBD2. Germline V lookup: CDR1 SGHAT, CDR2 FQNNGV. The CDR3 totals 15 residues. V trimming: 5 bases; J trimming: 2 bases; junction bases outside the gene matches: 3. The CDR3 DNA sequence: TGTGCCAGCAGCCCTGGACTAGCGGGAGCCTACGAGCAGTACTTC. This sequence encodes CASSPGLAGAYEQYF.

The J gene is TRBJ2-5, the V gene TRBV7-2, with D perhaps TRBD1 (6 bases). The V and J ends lost 4 bases and 2 bases respectively, with 8 bases between them. The germline CDR1 and CDR2 sequences are SGHTA and FQGNSA. The CDR3 extends over 13 amino acids. DNA for the CDR3: TGTGCCAGCAGCTCGGACAGTCAAGAGACCCAGTACTTC. It is translated as CASSSDSQETQYF.

The chain couples TRBV10-2 to TRBJ1-6; D is unclear. Germline V gene lookup returns CDR1 WSHSY and CDR2 SAAADI. CDR3 length: 13 residues. The ends were cut back, 6 bases at V and 10 bases at J, with 13 bases in the middle. This chain's CDR3 is CASRPASNSPLHF. The DNA of the CDR3 is TGCGCCAGCAGGCCAGCGTCGAACTCACCCCTCCACTTT.

CDR3 sequence reads: CASSLFTGARQNTEAFF. In DNA, the CDR3 is TGTGCCAGCAGTTTATTTACAGGGGCGCGCCAGAACACTGAAGCTTTCTTT. The J gene is TRBJ1-1, the V gene TRBV28, with 7 bases aligning to TRBD1. The V segment lost 1 base and the J segment 1 base; nucleotides outside the gene matches: 9. Per the germline V gene, CDR1 is MDHEN and CDR2 is SYDVKM. The CDR3 contains 17 residues. Full variable domain (remainder filled in from reference TRBV28 and TRBJ1-1): DVKVTQSSRYLVKRTGEKVFLECVQDMDHENMFWYRQDPGLGLRLIYFSYDVKMKEKGDIPEGYSVSREKKERFSLILESASTNQTSMYLCASSLFTGARQNTEAFFGQGTRLTVV.